These 15 T cell receptor beta chains were sequenced from one sample in a study of CD8+ T cells in alopecia areata. Once RNA had been extracted, it was reverse transcribed into cDNA to act as the sequencing template. TCRdb's table, derived via immunoSEQ multiplex PCR, lists solely in-frame clones and lacks some. Sampling found about 300,000 clones, none seen once. Cells that came from pooled cutaneous lymph nodes were sorted using CD4, CD8alpha, NKG2D, NKG2ACE and other markers. Source material: CD4+ T cells sorted from a lymph node. These receptors all come from a C3H/HeJ mouse with alopecia areata. These mice share the MHC haplotype H2-k.

In this sample, this clone turned up a few times. Mouse gene names apply. The read halts 3 residues ahead of the CDR3 end, with the missing end drawn from the germline J gene. The chain has TRBV1 and TRBJ1-6; maybe TRBD1 (5 bases). TRBJ1-6 is an open reading frame whose function is uncertain. V was pared by 1 base and J by 0 bases, with 13 bases between. CDR3 length equals 18 residues. The V gene's germline CDR1 is NSQYPW and CDR2 LRSPGD (reference sequence). This chain's CDR3 is CTCSAGRAGSSYNSPLYF. The DNA read from the CDR3 is TGCACCTGCAGTGCAGGCAGGGCAGGGTCTTCCTATAATTCGCCC.

This clone showed up just a few times. The gene names given are mouse names. The read finishes 4 residues shy of the CDR3 end, and the germline J gene is used to complete it. The same CDR3 also results from other DNA sequences found in this sample. The chain joins TRBV1 to TRBJ2-5; D gene ambiguous. Germline V gene data show CDR1 as NSQYPW and CDR2 as LRSPGD (reference sequence). CDR3 length: 12 residues. The sequenced CDR3 bases are TGCACCTGCAGTGCAGTTGGAGAC. Residues: CTCSAVGD. The CDR3 in full is CTCSAVGDTQYF.

This clone was counted a few times. The genes are named according to mouse. The CDR3 end lies 4 residues beyond the end of the read and is filled in from the germline J gene. In the same sample, other DNA sequences code for this CDR3. V is TRBV12-1 and J is TRBJ1-2; 7 positions match TRBD1. The CDR3 sequence is 13 residues long. Unmatched junction bases numbered 0, after V lost 1 base and J lost 2 bases. CDR1 SGHSN and CDR2 HYEKVE come from the germline V gene. The sequenced part of the CDR3 DNA is TGTGCCAGCTCTCTGACAGGGAACTCC. This encodes CASSLTGNS. In full, the CDR3 is CASSLTGNSDYTF.

This clone showed up just a few times. Gene names follow the mouse nomenclature. The read stops 4 residues short of the end of the CDR3; the missing end is completed from the germline J gene. The chain couples TRBV29 to TRBJ2-1; a weak D match, TRBD1 (6 bases). Trimming shortened V by 4 bases and J by 4 bases, and 11 bases separated the two germline ends. The CDR3 spans 14 residues. Germline V gene data show CDR1 as MSHET and CDR2 as SYDVDS. CDR3 residues: CASSSRTEYAEQFF. The DNA read from the CDR3 is TGTGCTAGCAGTTCCCGGACAGAGTATGCT.

Points on this clone: Each gene name is a mouse one. From the germline J gene comes the end of the CDR3, since the read stops 4 residues before it. The chain has TRBV13-1 and TRBJ2-1, with 8 positions matching TRBD2. Unmatched junction bases numbered 5, after V lost 0 bases and J lost 3 bases. This CDR3 spans 16 amino acids. Germline V gene data show CDR1 as NSHNY and CDR2 as SYGAGN. The CDR3 reads CASSDVSGGLYAEQFF. The DNA read from the CDR3 is TGTGCCAGCAGTGATGTGTCTGGGGGGCTCTATGCT.

This clone was seen only a few times. Each gene name is a mouse one. With the read ending 4 residues before the CDR3 end, the germline J gene is used to fill in that end. This chain uses TRBV13-3 with TRBJ2-7; D call uncertain. Germline loops: CDR1 NNHDY, CDR2 SYVADS. Trimming removed 0 bases at V and 0 bases at J, with 7 bases between. The CDR3 runs to 14 residues. Incomplete CDR3 DNA: TGTGCCAGCAGTGATGGACATAGCTCCTAT. Protein sequence: CASSDGHSSY. The full CDR3 protein reads CASSDGHSSYEQYF.

This clone has a count of ten or more. Germline and genes: mouse. The read ends 4 residues before the CDR3 terminus; that terminus is restored from the germline J gene. At the DNA level, this CDR3 is encoded by other sequences in the same sample as well. The chain recombines TRBV19 with TRBJ1-1; D is uncertain. V lost 2 bases to trimming and J lost 1 base, with 6 bases between them. Per germline, CDR1 FNHDT and CDR2 SITEND (reference sequence). The CDR3 loop spans 13 amino acids. CDR3 bases read: TGTGCCAGCAGTATCTGGGGAAACACA. Its protein product is CASSIWGNT. The whole CDR3 protein reads CASSIWGNTEVFF.

Details on this clone: The genes and germline here are from mouse. The sequenced part of the CDR3 DNA is TGTGCCAGCGCGGGACAGACAAACTCC. This sequence encodes CASAGQTNS. The entire CDR3 is CASAGQTNSDYTF. The chain employs TRBV13-3 and TRBJ1-2, with TRBD1 matching over 7 bases. From the germline J gene comes the end of the CDR3, since the read stops 4 residues before it. Germline V gene data show CDR1 as NNHDY and CDR2 as SYVADS. Trimming removed 7 bases from V and 0 bases from J; junction bases left unmatched: 3. The CDR3 is 13 amino acids.

Comments on this clone: These gene names are mouse names. The read stops 3 residues short of the end of the CDR3; the missing end is completed from the germline J gene. The chain links TRBV1 to TRBJ1-6, with 7 positions matching TRBD1. TRBJ1-6 is reported as an ORF; its role is uncertain. V lost 7 bases, J lost 4 bases, and 4 bases stayed unmatched. This CDR3 comprises 14 residues. Germline lookup yields CDR1 NSQYPW and CDR2 LRSPGD (reference sequence). CDR3 residues: CTCTAGGYNSPLYF. CDR3 bases read: TGCACCTGCACGGCAGGGGGATATAATTCGCCC.

This clone was picked up a small number of times. Gene names follow the mouse nomenclature. Coverage ceases 4 residues before the CDR3 finishes, and the germline J gene fills in the end. The rearrangement uses TRBV13-1 and TRBJ2-3; 8 bases line up with TRBD1. This CDR3 contains 14 residues. V gave up 4 bases and J gave up 3 bases; unmatched junction bases: 4. Germline V CDR1 and CDR2: NSHNY, SYGAGN. CDR3: CASSSGGRAETLYF. The covered CDR3 bases are TGTGCCAGCAGTTCAGGGGGCAGGGCAGAA.

There are a few counts of this clone. Genes and germline come from the mouse. The CDR3 extends 4 residues past the end of the read, so its final part is completed from the germline J gene. This sample also contains other DNA sequences that code for the same CDR3. V is TRBV31 and J is TRBJ2-3, with TRBD1 matching 7 bases. Germline loops: CDR1 GKSSPN, CDR2 SITVG. This CDR3 is 14 amino acids long. The trim removed 0 bases at V and 1 base at J, leaving 1 base unmatched. Incomplete CDR3 DNA: TGTGCCTGGAGTCTAACAGGGGGTGCAGAA. This translates into CAWSLTGGAE. The complete CDR3 protein is CAWSLTGGAETLYF.

This clone has a handful of counts. Each gene name is a mouse one. The CDR3 end lies 4 residues beyond the end of the read and is filled in from the germline J gene. The chain joins TRBV13-1 to TRBJ2-5, with a possible D match to TRBD1 (5 bases). Germline-derived CDR1 and CDR2 are NSHNY and SYGAGN. Trimming pared 3 bases from V and 3 bases from J, leaving 8 bases between. The CDR3 is 13 amino acids. This chain's CDR3 is CASSVDNQDTQYF. CDR3 bases read: TGTGCCAGCAGTGTGGACAATCAAGAC.

Notes on this clone: These gene names are mouse names. The read terminates 4 residues before the CDR3 end, so the remaining end is supplied by the germline J gene. The chain carries TRBV13-1 and TRBJ2-3; TRBD2 aligns across 11 bases. Trimming cost V 5 bases and J 1 base; bases outside gene matches: 3. This CDR3 comprises 15 residues. Germline CDR1 reads NSHNY; CDR2 reads SYGAGN. CDR3 sequence: CASRGLGGGAETLYF. The CDR3 DNA, read in part, is TGTGCCAGCAGAGGACTGGGGGGAGGTGCAGAA.

This clone was seen a handful of times. Genes and germline are mouse. Incomplete CDR3 DNA: TGTGCCAGCAGTGAGCTGACTGGGGTACAAGAC. It translates to CASSELTGVQD. The entire CDR3 protein is CASSELTGVQDTQYF. This chain uses TRBV13-1 with TRBJ2-5; 8 positions match TRBD2. Read coverage stops 4 residues before the CDR3 terminus; the germline J gene supplies the remainder. V was clipped by 2 bases and J by 3 bases; unmatched bases: 5. Germline V lookup: CDR1 NSHNY, CDR2 SYGAGN. The CDR3 extends over 15 amino acids.

About this clone itself: The genes and germline here are from mouse. Incomplete CDR3 DNA: TGTGCCAGCAGCCAAGAGACTGGGGGGGCGAGGGACTAT. Its protein product is CASSQETGGARDY. From start to end, the CDR3 is CASSQETGGARDYEQYF. V and J are TRBV5 and TRBJ2-7, with TRBD2 matching over 12 bases. With the read ending 4 residues before the CDR3 end, the germline J gene is used to fill in that end. Germline assignment: CDR1 LGHNA and CDR2 YNLKQL (reference sequence). V trimming: 0 bases; J trimming: 3 bases; junction bases outside the gene matches: 6. This CDR3 region has 17 residues.